Shown below are 21 T cell receptor beta chains from a single sample sequenced in a study of T cell repertoires in cytomegalovirus infection. No antigen has been identified for these receptors. TCRdb reprocessed the reads via MiXCR and lists one record per CDR3 protein. There are about 130,000 distinct CDR3 sequences in the sample; roughly 25% occur only once, and 34% lies in the top ten. The sequenced material came from PBMCs, sequenced either directly or after in vitro stimulation (not recorded which). The receptors shown here come from a human donor in good health (CMV status not recorded). Some clones in this sample may be carry-over from other donors' samples.

The table lists this clonotype with a few counts. The chain joins TRBV27 to TRBJ2-5; a possible D gene is TRBD2 (6 bases). The CDR3 sequence is 15 residues long. Trimming took off 2 bases at V and 5 bases at J, with 15 bases between the two ends. The V gene's germline CDR1 is MNHEY and CDR2 SMNVEV (reference sequence). CDR3 DNA: TGTGCCAGCAGTTTAACTAGCACTGTCGGTGAGACCCAGTACTTC. As protein: CASSLTSTVGETQYF.

This clonotype has at least ten counts. The chain is built from TRBV7-2 and TRBJ1-5; D gene uncertain. The V and J ends lost 1 base and 7 bases respectively, with 14 bases between them. This CDR3 has 15 amino acids. Germline CDR1 reads SGHTA; CDR2 reads FQGNSA. The CDR3 reads CASSLGPGAIQPQHF. The DNA of the CDR3 is TGTGCCAGCAGCTTAGGACCGGGAGCTATACAGCCCCAGCATTTT.

The V call is TRBV20-1, the J call TRBJ1-6; possible D gene TRBD1, 6 bases. Germline CDR1 reads DFQATT; CDR2 reads SNEGSKA (reference sequence). There are 19 residues in the CDR3. The V end lost 1 base, the J end lost 0 bases, and 19 bases lay between the germline ends. DNA for the CDR3: TGCAGTGCTAGAGCCCGGGGGGGCTTTTCAAGCTCCTATAATTCACCCCTCCACTTT. Its translation: CSARARGGFSSSYNSPLHF.

This clonotype was seen ten or more times. The rearrangement uses TRBV7-2 and TRBJ2-5; D not resolved. The CDR3 is made up of 13 amino acids. Between the trimmed V and J ends, which lost 3 bases and 5 bases, there was a span of 10 bases. The germline V gene has CDR1 SGHTA and CDR2 FQGNSA. The CDR3 nucleotides read TGTGCCAGCAGCTTGTGGGGATGGGAGACCCAGTACTTC. This gives the protein CASSLWGWETQYF.

This clonotype was picked up many times. This chain connects TRBV7-2 to TRBJ1-5, with D maybe TRBD1 (5 bases). Germline V gene sequence: CDR1 SGHTA, CDR2 FQGNSA. V shed 3 bases and J shed 0 bases, with 12 bases lying between them. There are 16 residues in the CDR3. CDR3 in DNA: TGTGCCAGCAGCTTCGGGGGGAGGAATAGCAATCAGCCCCAGCATTTT. Translating it yields CASSFGGRNSNQPQHF.

Written as DNA, the CDR3 is TGTGCCAGCAGCTCAATTGCGATTTGGCCCCAAAATGAGCAGTTCTTC. Translating gives CASSSIAIWPQNEQFF. The rearrangement uses TRBV5-4 and TRBJ2-1; D unresolved. The CDR3 is 16 amino acids. Germline CDR1 SGHNT, CDR2 YYREEE (reference sequence). The V gene lost 3 bases and the J gene lost 7 bases, with 20 bases spanning the gap.

This clonotype was picked up a small number of times. V is TRBV7-2 and J is TRBJ1-6; TRBD1 matches at 7 bases. CDR1 is SGHTA, CDR2 FQGNSA, per germline. Trimming took 2 bases from V and 5 from J; bases not matched to a gene: 3. This CDR3 has 15 residues. DNA of the CDR3: TGTGCCAGCAGCTTAACCGGACAGGATAATTCACCCCTCCACTTT. This translates into CASSLTGQDNSPLHF.

The DNA for the CDR3 is TGTGCCAGCAGCTTATGGGGCGGTGACACAGATACGCAGTATTTT. Encoded protein: CASSLWGGDTDTQYF. The chain has TRBV7-2 and TRBJ2-3; D might be TRBD1 (5 bases). Germline V lookup: CDR1 SGHTA, CDR2 FQGNSA. V was clipped by 2 bases and J by 2 bases, with 11 bases between them. The CDR3 spans 15 residues.

V and J are TRBV12-3 or TRBV12-4 and TRBJ2-3; D is unresolved. V shed 5 bases and J shed 5 bases, with 8 bases lying between them. The CDR3 runs to 12 residues. CDR3 protein: CASSAGGDTQYF. CDR3 bases: TGTGCCAGCAGTGCTGGTGGAGATACGCAGTATTTT.

This sequence joins TRBV20-1 and TRBJ2-1; D is possibly TRBD2 (5 bases). Germline CDR1 DFQATT, CDR2 SNEGSKA (reference sequence). This CDR3 has 13 amino acids. Trimming stripped 0 bases from V and 4 bases from J, with 7 bases between. The DNA for the CDR3 is TGCAGTGCTAGAGATAGGACTTACAATGAGCAGTTCTTC. The encoded protein is CSARDRTYNEQFF.

This chain uses TRBV6-6 with TRBJ2-7; possible D gene TRBD2, 6 bases. CDR3 length equals 14 residues. CDR1 and CDR2 from the germline V gene are MNHNY and SVGAGI (reference sequence). Trimming removed 4 bases from V and 1 base from J, with 11 bases in between. The CDR3 DNA follows: TGTGCCAGCAGTTGGGCAGGAGGGTCCTACGAGCAGTACTTC. This translates into CASSWAGGSYEQYF.

This sequence joins TRBV18 and TRBJ2-5, with D possibly matching TRBD1 (6 bases). The CDR3 has 13 amino acids. Germline lookup yields CDR1 KGHSH and CDR2 LQKENI. The V and J ends lost 7 bases and 0 bases respectively, with 9 bases between them. The CDR3 DNA follows: TGTGCCAGCTTACGGGACAACCAAGAGACCCAGTACTTC. Translating gives CASLRDNQETQYF.

The chain employs TRBV6-1 and TRBJ2-5; 10 positions agree with TRBD1. CDR1 and CDR2 (germline): MNHNS, SASEGT. V lost 5 bases and J lost 2; bases outside the gene matches: 26. The CDR3 length is 22 residues. The CDR3 reads CASSPRDRGSPVAGGRQETQYF. In DNA, the CDR3 is TGTGCCAGCAGTCCCCGGGACAGGGGTTCCCCGGTGGCGGGAGGCCGACAAGAGACCCAGTACTTC.

The chain joins TRBV24-1 to TRBJ2-1; 11 nucleotides align to TRBD2. V lost 3 bases and J lost 8; bases outside the gene matches: 8. Germline V CDR1 and CDR2: KGHDR, SFDVKD. This CDR3 is built from 16 residues. This chain's CDR3 is CATSDPPASGRYEQFF. The CDR3, as DNA: TGTGCCACCAGTGATCCACCTGCTAGCGGGAGGTATGAGCAGTTCTTC.

Note on this clonotype: Being one base from a much bigger clone, this may be a read error. The gene calls are TRBV7-8 and TRBJ1-3; D not certain. The CDR3 loop spans 14 amino acids. CDR1 is SGHVS and CDR2 is FQNEAQ in the germline V gene. With 8 bases removed from V and 4 bases from J, the gap between germline ends came to 15 bases. The CDR3 protein is CASDTTRSGNTIYF. The CDR3 DNA follows: TGTGCCAGCGACACGACCCGTTCAGGAAACACCATATATTTT. Combining the CDR3 with reference TRBV7-8 and TRBJ1-3 gives the whole variable domain GAGVSQSPRYKVAKRGQDVALRCDPISGHVSLFWYQQALGQGPEFLTYFQNEAQLDKSGLPSDRFFAERPEGSVSTLKIQRTQQEDSAVYLCASDTTRSGNTIYFGEGSWLTVV.

V and J are TRBV2 and TRBJ2-3; D unresolved. This CDR3 region has 15 residues. Trimming pared 7 bases from V and 0 bases from J, leaving 14 bases between. Germline V gene lookup returns CDR1 SNHLY and CDR2 FYNNEI. This chain's CDR3 is CASKVDGPSTDTQYF. For the CDR3, the DNA is TGTGCCAGCAAGGTCGACGGCCCTAGCACAGATACGCAGTATTTT.

The genes are TRBV12-3 or TRBV12-4 and TRBJ1-1, with a possible D match to TRBD1 (5 bases). Trimming took off 5 bases at V and 1 base at J, with 17 bases between the two ends. The CDR3 totals 16 residues. The CDR3 is CASSAPPGLTNTEAFF. In DNA form, the CDR3 reads TGTGCCAGCAGTGCACCCCCGGGACTTACGAACACTGAAGCTTTCTTT.

This clonotype appeared once. The chain is built from TRBV12-3 or TRBV12-4 and TRBJ1-5; D is perhaps TRBD1 (5 bases). The CDR3 extends over 14 amino acids. V lost 3 bases and J 3 bases, leaving 9 bases between the germline ends. This chain's CDR3 is CASSFGQPNQPQHF. CDR3 nucleotides: TGTGCCAGCAGTTTCGGACAACCCAATCAGCCCCAGCATTTT.

This clonotype was found many times. The rearrangement links TRBV7-9 to TRBJ2-7, with unresolved D. CDR1 SEHNR and CDR2 FQNEAQ come from the germline V gene (reference sequence). The germline V and J ends were trimmed by 5 bases and 1 base, with 12 bases remaining between them. This CDR3 region has 14 residues. This CDR3 reads CASSLQTISYEQYF. As DNA, the CDR3 is TGTGCCAGCAGCCTACAGACAATATCCTACGAGCAGTACTTC.

CDR3 in DNA: TGTGCCAGCAGGGGGACTAGCACAGATACGCAGTATTTT. Its protein product is CASRGTSTDTQYF. This chain connects TRBV27 to TRBJ2-3, with D maybe TRBD2 (6 bases). This CDR3 contains 13 residues. Per germline, CDR1 MNHEY and CDR2 SMNVEV (reference sequence). Trimming pared 6 bases from V and 0 bases from J, leaving 7 bases between.

There are a few counts of this clonotype. Just one base apart from a much larger clone, this may be a read error. The CDR3 does not close with the conserved phenylalanine or tryptophan, likely indicating a read error. The chain is built from TRBV7-2 and TRBJ2-5, with a possible D match to TRBD1 (6 bases). With 4 bases removed from V and 0 bases from J, the gap between germline ends came to 24 bases. Per germline, CDR1 SGHTA and CDR2 FQGNSA. CDR3 length: 19 amino acids. The DNA of the CDR3 is TGTGCCAGCAGCTCCGACCGGACAGTAGCCGGCACCTACCAAGAGACCCAGTACTCC. This sequence encodes CASSSDRTVAGTYQETQYS.